This T cell receptor (beta chain) appears in the sequencing data of a study of cytomegalovirus exposure and HLA in healthy donors. PCR amplification relied on 60 Vbeta primers (plus 13 Jbeta primers). Here immunoSEQ multiplex PCR was the method, and the copy in TCRdb shows in-frame clones only, minus some. The repertoire consists of approximately 170,000 clones, with approximately 84% occurring once and the leading ten covering approximately 4.1%. V lost 3 bases to trimming and J lost 3 bases; unmatched junction nucleotides: 5. This CDR3 contains 14 residues. The V gene's germline CDR1 is SGDLS and CDR2 YYNGEE.

This clonotype was sampled from a woman in her forties or fifties in good health and CMV-seropositive. The source material was PBMCs. The chain recombines TRBV9 with TRBJ1-2; 7 nucleotides match TRBD1. The CDR3 here is CASSATGWDYGYTF. In nucleotides, the CDR3 is TGTGCCAGCAGCGCGACAGGGTGGGACTATGGCTACACCTTC. Complete variable domain (other parts from reference TRBV9 and TRBJ1-2): DSGVTQTPKHLITATGQRVTLRCSPRSGDLSVYWYQQSLDQGLQFLIQYYNGEERAKGNILERFSAQQFPDLHSELNLSSLELGDSALYFCASSATGWDYGYTFGSGTRLTVV.